This T cell receptor beta chain emerged from a study of T-cell reconstitution after alpha-beta-depleted transplantation in children. Per the germline V gene, CDR1 is MNHNS and CDR2 is SASEGT. The length of the CDR3 is 15 residues. V was pared by 1 base and J by 8 bases, with 17 bases between. Whole-study findings and limits: A year had passed since transplant, and T-cell counts and diversity by then came mostly from newly produced T cells.

This clonotype occurred a few times. What it binds is not known. A library of TCRbeta sequences, prepared with unique molecular identifiers, was generated. TCRdb ran MiXCR on the PCR reads and lists one entry per CDR3 protein. The sample lists roughly 120,000 distinct CDR3 sequences, 10% seen once, with 30% to 35% in the top ten. The V call is TRBV6-1, the J call TRBJ1-2, with a weak D call TRBD1 (5 bases). The sequenced sample was PBMCs, obtained before TCRalphabeta/CD19-depleted stem cell transplant. The sequence was obtained from a boy aged 2 to 10 with acute lymphoblastic leukemia, due to receive a stem cell transplant. This CDR3 reads CASSEVGQGGRGYTF. Written as DNA, the CDR3 is TGTGCCAGCAGTGAAGTGGGGCAGGGAGGGCGAGGCTACACCTTC.